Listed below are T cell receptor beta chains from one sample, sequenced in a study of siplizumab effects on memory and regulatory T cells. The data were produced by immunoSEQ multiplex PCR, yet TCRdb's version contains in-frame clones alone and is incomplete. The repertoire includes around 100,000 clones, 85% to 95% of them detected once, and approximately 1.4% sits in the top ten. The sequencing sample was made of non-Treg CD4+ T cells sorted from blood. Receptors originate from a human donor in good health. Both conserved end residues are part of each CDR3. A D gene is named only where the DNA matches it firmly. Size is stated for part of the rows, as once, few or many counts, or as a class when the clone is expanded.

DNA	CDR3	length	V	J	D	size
TGTGCTAGTGGGAGACCTCGGACTAGCGGGAGTTCAGATACGCAGTATTTT	CASGRPRTSGSSDTQYF	17	TRBV12-5	TRBJ2-3	TRBD2	once
TGTGCCAGCAGTTCCCTACAGGGGGCCCAACAGAGAGGGACCGGGGAGCTGTTTTTT	CASSSLQGAQQRGTGELFF	19	TRBV28	TRBJ2-2	TRBD1	-
TGTGCCAGCAGCTTAAGCCTAGGCGACACCGGGGAGCTGTTTTTT	CASSLSLGDTGELFF	15	TRBV11-3	TRBJ2-2	-	-
TGTGCCAGCAGCCAAACCTTGGTTTCGGGCTCCTACAATGAGCAGTTCTTC	CASSQTLVSGSYNEQFF	17	TRBV14	TRBJ2-1	-	-
TGCGCCAGCAGCCCAGGGACCTGGATCGGGGAAAAACTGTTTTTT	CASSPGTWIGEKLFF	15	TRBV5-1	TRBJ1-4	-	-
TGTGCCACCAGCCTCAGGAGGGGCCCGGGAGGAGCTTTCTTT	CATSLRRGPGGAFF	14	TRBV15	TRBJ1-1	-	-
TGTGCCAGCAGCTACGGGGCAGCGACAGGCTCTGGAAACACCATATATTTT	CASSYGAATGSGNTIYF	17	TRBV7-9	TRBJ1-3	-	-
TGTGCCAGCAGCTTAGTTTCGGCAGGATATGGCTACACCTTC	CASSLVSAGYGYTF	14	TRBV7-2	TRBJ1-2	-	-
TGTGCCAGCAGTTTCCCAGACAGGGGATATGGCTACACCTTC	CASSFPDRGYGYTF	14	TRBV28	TRBJ1-2	TRBD1	-
TGTGCCAGCCTGGGCTATTCCTACGAGCAGTACTTC	CASLGYSYEQYF	12	TRBV2	TRBJ2-7	-	-
TGTGCCAGCTCACCAACCGGGACTTCACGACCTTGGCAGTACTTC	CASSPTGTSRPWQYF	15	TRBV18	TRBJ2-5	-	-
TGTGCCAGCAGTGGACAGGGGCACACTGAAGCTTTCTTT	CASSGQGHTEAFF	13	TRBV6-5	TRBJ1-1	TRBD1	-
TGCAGCGTTGTAACCGGGACTTCAAGAAGCACAGATACGCAGTATTTT	CSVVTGTSRSTDTQYF	16	TRBV29-1	TRBJ2-3	-	-
TGTGCCAGCAGCTTAGGGCGCGGCTCCTACGAGCAGTACTTC	CASSLGRGSYEQYF	14	TRBV7-9	TRBJ2-7	-	-
TGTGCCAGCAGCCAGAAGCGGAACGGGGGACAAGAGACCCAGTACTTC	CASSQKRNGGQETQYF	16	TRBV7-6	TRBJ2-5	-	-
TGCGCCAGCAGCAATAATGTAGGTATGAACACTGAAGCTTTCTTT	CASSNNVGMNTEAFF	15	TRBV5-1	TRBJ1-1	-	few
TGTGCCAGCAGCGAAGGACAGGCTTTGAATGAAAAACTGTTTTTT	CASSEGQALNEKLFF	15	TRBV14	TRBJ1-4	TRBD1	-